This is a list of T cell receptor beta chains from one sample in a study of OX40 agonist ivuxolimab in advanced cancers. Libraries were prepared by immunoSEQ multiplex PCR; TCRdb keeps only in-frame clonotypes and omits some of them. In the table there are approximately 30,000 clones, 75% to 90% of which are singletons. Material: CD4+ or CD8+ T cells sorted from blood, obtained in a trial of the OX40 agonist ivuxolimab. Receptors originate from an adult with an advanced solid tumor such as melanoma, head and neck, liver or kidney cancer. Each CDR3 is given with its conserved first and last residue. D genes are given only for firm matches. Clone sizes are given selectively: once, few, many, or a class where the clone is expanded.

cdr3_aa cdr3_nt j_call v_call clone_size d_call
CASSAGHLGQYF TGTGCCAGCAGCGCAGGGCACTTAGGCCAGTACTTC TRBJ2-5 TRBV7-9 NA NA
CASSFSGGGSNEQYF TGTGCCAGCAGTTTTTCGGGAGGGGGGAGCAACGAGCAGTACTTC TRBJ2-7 TRBV28 NA TRBD2
CASSATVYSNQPQHF TGTGCCAGCAGTGCTACGGTTTATAGCAATCAGCCCCAGCATTTT TRBJ1-5 TRBV6-1 few NA
CAISESFRTATEAFF TGTGCCATCAGTGAGTCCTTCCGGACAGCGACTGAAGCTTTCTTT TRBJ1-1 TRBV10-3 NA NA
CASSPRQGAYEQYF TGTGCCAGTAGTCCAAGACAGGGGGCTTACGAGCAGTACTTC TRBJ2-7 TRBV19 NA TRBD1
CASSLRDRGKYEQYF TGTGCCAGCAGCTTACGGGACAGGGGGAAGTACGAGCAGTACTTC TRBJ2-7 TRBV7-9 NA TRBD1
CASSLIQETYEQYF TGTGCCAGCAGTTTAATCCAGGAAACCTACGAGCAGTACTTC TRBJ2-7 TRBV28 NA NA
CASSLEADQPQHF TGCGCCAGCAGCTTGGAAGCGGATCAGCCCCAGCATTTT TRBJ1-5 TRBV5-1 NA NA
CASIGRTQYF TGTGCCAGCATTGGGAGAACCCAGTACTTC TRBJ2-5 TRBV2 once NA
CASSEASGGTEAFF TGCGCCAGCAGTGAGGCGTCAGGGGGAACTGAAGCTTTCTTT TRBJ1-1 TRBV10-1 NA TRBD1
CASSDPLRGSYEQYF TGTGCCAGCAGCGACCCTTTGCGCGGGAGCTACGAGCAGTACTTC TRBJ2-7 TRBV6-5 NA TRBD2
CASSPVGQGASEQYF TGTGCCAGCAGCCCGGTCGGACAGGGGGCGAGTGAGCAGTACTTC TRBJ2-7 TRBV28 NA TRBD1
CASSLPPTVSGDTEAFF TGTGCCAGCAGTTTACCCCCGACAGTGTCTGGGGACACTGAAGCTTTCTTT TRBJ1-1 TRBV28 NA NA
CSAQGDGYSGANVLTF TGCAGCGCCCAAGGGGACGGATACTCTGGGGCCAACGTCCTGACTTTC TRBJ2-6 TRBV29-1 NA NA
CASSYGGWTYEQYF TGTGCCAGCAGTTATGGCGGTTGGACCTACGAGCAGTACTTC TRBJ2-7 TRBV6-5 NA NA
CASSTSGWYNEQFF TGTGCCAGCAGTACTAGCGGGTGGTACAATGAGCAGTTCTTC TRBJ2-1 TRBV6-1 NA TRBD2
CASRALGGLFSEQYF TGTGCCAGCAGAGCCCTTGGGGGTTTATTTAGTGAGCAGTACTTC TRBJ2-7 TRBV6-6 NA NA
CASSYSPVGYTEAFF TGTGCCAGCAGTTACTCGCCAGTTGGTTACACTGAAGCTTTCTTT TRBJ1-1 TRBV6-6 NA NA
CASSFVEGTGDEQFF TGCGCCAGCAGCTTCGTTGAGGGGACAGGGGATGAGCAGTTCTTC TRBJ2-1 TRBV5-1 NA TRBD1
CASSQGPSGRARYEQYF TGCGCCAGCAGCCAGGGCCCTAGCGGGAGGGCCAGGTACGAGCAGTACTTC TRBJ2-7 TRBV4-3 NA TRBD2
CASSEGDKSDTQYF TGTGCCAGCAGTGAAGGGGACAAGTCAGATACGCAGTATTTT TRBJ2-3 TRBV2 NA NA
CASSEWPAGVTDTQYF TGTGCCAGCAGTGAATGGCCAGCGGGAGTCACAGATACGCAGTATTTT TRBJ2-3 TRBV6-1 NA TRBD2
CSVVISGRQYF TGCAGCGTCGTTATTAGCGGGAGACAGTATTTT TRBJ2-3 TRBV29-1 NA TRBD2
CASSLYPGPSYEQYF TGTGCCAGCAGTTTATACCCAGGGCCTTCCTACGAGCAGTACTTC TRBJ2-7 TRBV28 NA NA
CASSIQGIIQTSGRFYNEQFF TGTGCCAGTAGTATTCAGGGGATTATTCAGACTAGCGGACGATTCTACAATGAGCAGTTCTTC TRBJ2-1 TRBV19 NA TRBD2
CASSGASGNEQFF TGCGCCAGCAGTGGGGCTAGCGGGAATGAGCAGTTCTTC TRBJ2-1 TRBV10-2 NA TRBD2